This T cell receptor beta chain was sequenced in a study of T cells in tuberculosis. Study-wide background: T cells were selected with CD1B tetramers loaded with glucose monomycolate. Overall study results and limits: GMM-specific TCRs were nearer to active tuberculosis alpha repertoires, suggesting expansion.

The CDR3 loop spans 18 amino acids. V trimming: 2 bases; J trimming: 6 bases; junction bases outside the gene matches: 11. Looked up from germline, CDR1 is ENHRY and CDR2 is SYGVKD. The repertoire was sequenced with immunoSEQ multiplex PCR; TCRdb's copy has only in-frame clones and lacks some. Among 30,000 or so clones, roughly nine tenths were seen once, and the ten largest hold 5.5% to 7.5%. A word on this clone: Its antigen is still unknown.

The time point is: new active TB diagnosis, blood taken before or within 7 days of starting treatment. The chain links TRBV10-3 to TRBJ2-3, with 13 bases that match TRBD2. This specimen was PBMCs, taken at tuberculosis diagnosis. This TCR derives from an adult with tuberculosis. Some clones in this sample may be carry-over from other donors' samples. Here the CDR3 reads CAISEPITSGGAADTQYF. The CDR3 DNA reads TGTGCCATCAGTGAGCCCATCACTAGCGGGGGGGCCGCGGATACGCAGTATTTT.